These 5 T cell receptor beta chains were sequenced from one sample in a study of blood T cell repertoires in COVID-19. The repertoire was sequenced with immunoSEQ multiplex PCR; TCRdb's copy has only in-frame clones and lacks some. This repertoire shows some 320,000 clones, approximately 89% found once; its top ten account for 6.5% to 9.5%. The material sequenced was peripheral blood. These receptors came from a woman aged 50 to 65 who had recovered from COVID-19.

This chain joins TRBV20-1 and TRBJ1-2; D gene uncertain. Germline V CDR1 and CDR2: DFQATT, SNEGSKA (reference sequence). This CDR3 region has 11 residues. Trimming removed 7 bases at V and 4 bases at J, with 10 bases between. In DNA, the CDR3 is TGCAGTGTCCAGCGGCCCTATGGCTACACCTTC. Translation: CSVQRPYGYTF.

This chain uses TRBV7-2 with TRBJ2-2; D gene uncertain. Germline lookup yields CDR1 SGHTA and CDR2 FQGNSA. CDR3 size: 13 residues. Trimming cost V 4 bases and J 3 bases, with 6 bases left between them. Written as DNA, the CDR3 is TGTGCCAGCAGCTCAGTCTACACCGGGGAGCTGTTTTTT. It codes for CASSSVYTGELFF.

V is TRBV7-9 and J is TRBJ1-5; the D gene is possibly TRBD1 (6 bases). The CDR3 covers 13 residues. V lost 2 bases and J 7 bases, leaving 9 bases between the germline ends. CDR1 SEHNR and CDR2 FQNEAQ come from the germline V gene (reference sequence). The CDR3 bases are TGTGCCAGCAGCTTACTACAGGGACAGCCCCAGCATTTT. Amino acids: CASSLLQGQPQHF.

The V and J genes are TRBV24-1 and TRBJ2-5, with D maybe TRBD2 (5 bases). Between the trimmed V and J ends, which lost 3 bases and 1 base, there was a span of 11 bases. From germline, CDR1 is KGHDR and CDR2 SFDVKD. The CDR3 consists of 15 residues. As DNA, the CDR3 is TGTGCCACCAGTGATCGAAGAGCGGTCCAAGAGACCCAGTACTTC. Its protein product is CATSDRRAVQETQYF.

Remarks on this clone: The missing conserved phenylalanine or tryptophan at the end of this CDR3 makes a read error likely. It is unclear where the CDR3 begins or ends on the DNA, so no DNA is shown, and the CDR3 is as TCRdb lists it. The CDR3 spells CASSPPGRVR. V and J are TRBV11-3 and TRBJ1-5; the table's D call, TRBD1, has no DNA check behind it. The CDR3 is made up of 10 amino acids, end residues included. The germline gives CDR1 SGHNT, CDR2 YENEEA.